The 32 T cell receptor beta chains below all came from one sample that was sequenced in a study of PD-L1 blockade in urothelial cancer. Libraries were prepared by immunoSEQ multiplex PCR; TCRdb keeps only in-frame clonotypes and omits some of them. The sample carries about 76,000 clones, around four fifths recorded once. This specimen was PBMCs, taken around atezolizumab (anti-PD-L1) treatment. Receptors originate from a man aged 65 to 79 with urothelial cancer.

CDR3 sequence (DNA): TGTGCCAGCAGTACAGGGGCAATGAACACTGAAGCTTTCTTT. Its translation: CASSTGAMNTEAFF. This chain connects TRBV28 to TRBJ1-1, with 7 positions matching TRBD1. CDR1 MDHEN and CDR2 SYDVKM come from the germline V gene. CDR3 size: 14 residues. Trimming at V came to 5 bases and at J to 0 bases, leaving 3 bases not matched to a gene.

This clone has only one observation. This chain connects TRBV30 to TRBJ1-1, with D possibly TRBD1 on 5 matching bases. Per germline, CDR1 GTSNPN and CDR2 SVGIG (reference sequence). The CDR3 totals 12 residues. V was clipped by 3 bases and J by 11 bases, with 16 bases between them. This CDR3 reads CAWRGEGFRAFF. The CDR3 DNA is TGTGCCTGGAGGGGGGAGGGCTTCAGGGCTTTCTTT.

The rearrangement uses TRBV18 and TRBJ2-7; D gene ambiguous. The CDR3 runs to 13 residues. The V and J ends lost 3 bases and 3 bases respectively, with 9 bases between them. Germline loops: CDR1 KGHSH, CDR2 LQKENI. CDR3 sequence reads: CASSPGANYEQYF. Here the CDR3 DNA reads TGTGCCAGCTCACCCGGAGCGAACTACGAGCAGTACTTC.

This clone was counted only a few times. The V call is TRBV29-1, the J call TRBJ2-3, with TRBD2 as a possible D gene (6 bases). CDR3 length equals 12 residues. Germline CDR1 reads SQVTM; CDR2 reads ANQGSEA. V was trimmed by 7 bases and J by 2 bases, leaving 10 bases between them. CDR3: CSGWDFTDTQYF. DNA of the CDR3: TGCAGCGGTTGGGACTTCACAGATACGCAGTATTTT.

J is TRBJ2-7 and V is TRBV27, with 12 bases that match TRBD1. The V gene end was trimmed by 4 bases and the J gene end by 4 bases; junction bases not matched to a gene: 5. From germline, CDR1 is MNHEY and CDR2 SMNVEV (reference sequence). The CDR3 covers 15 residues. DNA of the CDR3: TGTGCCAGCAGTTCCGGGACAGGGGGCGGTTACGAGCAGTACTTC. It is translated as CASSSGTGGGYEQYF.

V gene TRBV9 combines with J gene TRBJ2-5; TRBD2 agrees at 8 bases. Per germline, CDR1 SGDLS and CDR2 YYNGEE. There are 17 residues in the CDR3. The V segment lost 3 bases and the J segment 0 bases; nucleotides outside the gene matches: 10. CDR3 residues: CASSGFGGDSYQETQYF. The CDR3 nucleotides are TGTGCCAGCAGCGGATTCGGGGGGGACTCTTACCAAGAGACCCAGTACTTC.

DNA for the CDR3: TGTGCCAGCAGCTCTAGGGCGGGGGATACGCAGTATTTT. Translating it yields CASSSRAGDTQYF. This chain connects TRBV7-7 to TRBJ2-3, with D perhaps TRBD2 (6 bases). The ends were cut back, 4 bases at V and 6 bases at J, with 11 bases in the middle. Germline V lookup: CDR1 SSHAT, CDR2 FNYEAQ (reference sequence). The CDR3 has 13 amino acids.

This chain links TRBV4-1 with TRBJ2-3; no clear D. Germline-derived CDR1 and CDR2 are MGHRA and YSYEKL. This CDR3 has 14 residues. Trimming stripped 1 base from V and 4 bases from J, with 9 bases between. As DNA, the CDR3 is TGCGCCAGCAGCCAAGGAGGCGGTGCAGATACGCAGTATTTT. This encodes CASSQGGGADTQYF.

The J gene is TRBJ2-5, the V gene TRBV28; D perhaps matches TRBD2 (5 bases). The DNA end is more similar to TRBJ2-7, so the J call may be wrong. Germline V CDR1 and CDR2: MDHEN, SYDVKM. The CDR3 length is 13 residues. CDR3 coding DNA: TGTGCCAGCAGTTCCACTAGTCCCTACGAGCAGTACTTC. Encoded protein: CASSSTSPYEQYF.

The J gene is TRBJ2-1, the V gene TRBV5-6, with a tentative D call TRBD2 (7 bases). Trimming stripped 4 bases from V and 8 bases from J, with 13 bases between. Germline-derived CDR1 and CDR2 are SGHDT and YYEEEE. This CDR3 comprises 13 residues. CDR3 sequence (DNA): TGTGCCAGCAGCCGGCAGGGGAGGGATGAGCAGTTCTTC. Residues: CASSRQGRDEQFF.

This clone showed up just once. The chain has TRBV7-9 and TRBJ2-7; 7 positions match TRBD1. Germline V gene sequence: CDR1 SEHNR, CDR2 FQNEAQ (reference sequence). The CDR3 is 14 residues long. With 1 base clipped from V and 6 bases from J, the junction kept 6 bases outside the gene matches. The CDR3 DNA reads as TGTGCCAGCAGCTTAGGGACAGGAGCACCCGAGCAGTACTTC. The encoded protein is CASSLGTGAPEQYF.

The rearrangement uses TRBV19 and TRBJ1-5, with TRBD1 as a possible D gene (6 bases). The length of the CDR3 is 15 residues. V lost 6 bases, J lost 1 base, and 13 bases lay in between. Germline-derived CDR1 and CDR2 are LNHDA and SQIVND (reference sequence). CDR3 DNA: TGTGCCAGTAGCGGGGGGGGCGGGAGCAATCAGCCCCAGCATTTT. This gives the protein CASSGGGGSNQPQHF.

The CDR3 DNA reads TGTGCCAGCAGCTACGCATCGAGGGGGACTGGAAACACCATATATTTT. Translated, it gives CASSYASRGTGNTIYF. The chain couples TRBV7-8 to TRBJ1-3; a weak D match, TRBD1 (6 bases). Germline-derived CDR1 and CDR2 are SGHVS and FQNEAQ. The CDR3 is 16 residues long. V was clipped by 4 bases and J by 2 bases, with 15 bases between them. Combining the CDR3 with reference TRBV7-8 and TRBJ1-3 gives the whole variable domain GAGVSQSPRYKVAKRGQDVALRCDPISGHVSLFWYQQALGQGPEFLTYFQNEAQLDKSGLPSDRFFAERPEGSVSTLKIQRTQQEDSAVYLCASSYASRGTGNTIYFGEGSWLTVV.

The rearrangement uses TRBV4-1 and TRBJ2-3; 7 bases fit TRBD2. The germline V gene has CDR1 MGHRA and CDR2 YSYEKL. This CDR3 is 17 amino acids long. The V gene end was trimmed by 3 bases and the J gene end by 6 bases; junction bases not matched to a gene: 15. The CDR3 loop reads CASSHPPRRGSRDTQYF. In DNA form, the CDR3 reads TGCGCCAGCAGCCACCCCCCCCGCCGCGGGAGTCGTGATACGCAGTATTTT.

This clone was picked up a small number of times. The rearrangement links TRBV10-3 to TRBJ2-1; 7 nucleotides line up with TRBD2. The V gene end was trimmed by 10 bases and the J gene end by 1 base; junction bases not matched to a gene: 1. This CDR3 comprises 12 residues. Germline CDR1 and CDR2: ENHRY and SYGVKD. The CDR3: CASSGSYNEQFF. The CDR3 region has the DNA TGTGCCAGTAGCGGGTCCTACAATGAGCAGTTCTTC.

The rearrangement uses TRBV12-1 and TRBJ2-5; the table assigns TRBD1, which was not confirmed against the DNA. TRBV12-1 counts as a pseudogene. This CDR3 comprises 13 residues. CDR3: CATPPQGGETQYF. The CDR3 nucleotides read TGTGCCACCCCCCCCCAGGGGGGAGAGACCCAGTACTTC.

This chain uses TRBV19 with TRBJ1-5, with 7 bases fitting TRBD1. There are 14 residues in the CDR3. With V trimmed by 9 bases and J by 2 bases, 7 bases remained unmatched. The germline V gene encodes CDR1 LNHDA and CDR2 SQIVND (reference sequence). The CDR3 loop is CASMDRPGNQPQHF. Written as DNA, the CDR3 is TGTGCCAGCATGGACAGGCCTGGCAATCAGCCCCAGCATTTT.

V usage is TRBV7-9 and J usage is TRBJ2-5; a possible D gene is TRBD1 (6 bases). The CDR3 sequence is 13 residues long. Germline lookup yields CDR1 SEHNR and CDR2 FQNEAQ (reference sequence). The V and J ends lost 5 bases and 14 bases respectively, with 21 bases between them. CDR3 DNA: TGTGCCAGCAGCGCGGACTCCCGGGACAAGACTTACTTC. It specifies CASSADSRDKTYF.

The chain has TRBV2 and TRBJ1-4; the D gene is possibly TRBD1 (6 bases). This CDR3 is 14 amino acids long. Germline V gene data show CDR1 as SNHLY and CDR2 as FYNNEI. V lost 2 bases and J lost 7, with 11 bases in between. The CDR3 DNA follows: TGTGCCAGCAGTGAAACGGCAGGGGCTGAAAAACTGTTTTTT. Protein: CASSETAGAEKLFF. Drawing the rest from reference TRBV2 and TRBJ1-4, the complete variable domain is EPEVTQTPSHQVTQMGQEVILRCVPISNHLYFYWYRQILGQKVEFLVSFYNNEISEKSEIFDDQFSVERPDGSNFTLKIRSTKLEDSAMYFCASSETAGAEKLFFGSGTQLSVL.

The chain links TRBV5-1 to TRBJ1-1, with D unclear. This CDR3 comprises 17 residues. The germline V gene encodes CDR1 SGHRS and CDR2 YFSETQ. The V gene lost 0 bases and the J gene lost 0 bases, with 15 bases spanning the gap. The DNA for the CDR3 is TGCGCCAGCAGCTTGGGCAGGACTTCAAACTTGAACACTGAAGCTTTCTTT. This codes for CASSLGRTSNLNTEAFF.

The J gene is TRBJ2-1, the V gene TRBV25-1, with D uncertain. Trimming took 4 bases from V and 0 from J, leaving 7 bases between them. The CDR3 extends over 14 amino acids. Germline CDR1 is MGHDK and CDR2 is SYGVNS. The CDR3 nucleotides read TGTGCCAGCAGTGCCGGGTTCTCCTACAATGAGCAGTTCTTC. Encoded protein: CASSAGFSYNEQFF. Full variable domain (missing parts from reference TRBV25-1 and TRBJ2-1): EADIYQTPRYLVIGTGKKITLECSQTMGHDKMYWYQQDPGMELHLIHYSYGVNSTEKGDLSSESTVSRIRTEHFPLTLESARPSHTSQYLCASSAGFSYNEQFFGPGTRLTVL.

There are a few counts of this clone. The V gene is TRBV19, the J gene TRBJ2-3, with 9 bases that match TRBD1. Looked up from germline, CDR1 is LNHDA and CDR2 is SQIVND (reference sequence). CDR3 length equals 14 residues. J lost 6 bases, V lost 5 bases, and 6 bases had no gene match. CDR3 coding DNA: TGTGCCAGTAGTCTGGGGACAGGGTCGGATACGCAGTATTTT. Translated, it gives CASSLGTGSDTQYF.

The gene calls are TRBV9 and TRBJ2-1; 14 bases are shared with TRBD2. Germline loops: CDR1 SGDLS, CDR2 YYNGEE. The CDR3 runs 16 residues. After removal of 4 bases from V and 7 bases from J, the junction contained 7 bases not matched to a gene. The CDR3 loop reads CASSFGLAGGGNEQFF. CDR3 nucleotides: TGTGCCAGCAGCTTTGGACTAGCGGGAGGCGGTAATGAGCAGTTCTTC.

J is TRBJ1-1 and V is TRBV5-1; TRBD1 is a possible D gene (5 bases). The length of the CDR3 is 15 residues. V was shortened by 3 bases and J by 4 bases, with 16 bases between the two germline ends. Germline CDR1 and CDR2: SGHRS and YFSETQ. CDR3 sequence: CASSSQGLEGTEAFF. As DNA, the CDR3 is TGCGCCAGCAGCTCCCAGGGTTTGGAGGGCACTGAAGCTTTCTTT. The full variable domain, in which reference TRBV5-1 and TRBJ1-1 provide the parts outside the CDR3, is KAGVTQTPRYLIKTRGQQVTLSCSPISGHRSVSWYQQTPGQGLQFLFEYFSETQRNKGNFPGRFSGRQFSNSRSEMNVSTLELGDSALYLCASSSQGLEGTEAFFGQGTRLTVV.

The gene calls are TRBV6-1 and TRBJ2-7; 10 bases line up with TRBD1. The trim removed 7 bases at V and 3 bases at J, leaving 6 bases unmatched. The CDR3 runs to 14 residues. Germline values: CDR1 MNHNS, CDR2 SASEGT. For the CDR3, the DNA is TGTGCCAGCACGACAGGGGGCGCAAGCTACGAGCAGTACTTC. Its translation: CASTTGGASYEQYF.

The chain recombines TRBV5-1 with TRBJ1-4; TRBD1 matches 8 bases. With V trimmed by 5 bases and J by 7 bases, 7 bases remained unmatched. The CDR3 spans 14 residues. CDR1 SGHRS and CDR2 YFSETQ come from the germline V gene. CDR3 sequence (DNA): TGCGCCAGCAGTTCAGGGGGCTTGGTTGAAAAACTGTTTTTT. Its translation: CASSSGGLVEKLFF.

The J gene is TRBJ2-3, the V gene TRBV9, with 8 nucleotides matching TRBD2. Trimming removed 0 bases from V and 3 bases from J; junction bases left unmatched: 9. CDR1 and CDR2 from the germline V gene are SGDLS and YYNGEE. This CDR3 has 17 amino acids. The CDR3 nucleotides are TGTGCCAGCAGCGTAGAGCAGGTCGCGGGAGGAACAGATACGCAGTATTTT. Encoded protein: CASSVEQVAGGTDTQYF.

The chain uses TRBV5-4 and TRBJ2-7; D is undetermined. This CDR3 is built from 14 residues. Germline V lookup: CDR1 SGHNT, CDR2 YYREEE (reference sequence). V gave up 4 bases and J gave up 2 bases, with 13 bases separating them. CDR3 amino acids: CASSPAERTYEQYF. DNA for the CDR3: TGTGCCAGCAGCCCCGCCGAGAGAACCTACGAGCAGTACTTC. The full variable domain, rest sourced from reference TRBV5-4 and TRBJ2-7, is ETGVTQSPTHLIKTRGQQVTLRCSSQSGHNTVSWYQQALGQGPQFIFQYYREEENGRGNFPPRFSGLQFPNYSSELNVNALELDDSALYLCASSPAERTYEQYFGPGTRLTVT.

The rearrangement uses TRBV6-6 and TRBJ2-5; TRBD1 agrees at 8 bases. Losses at the gene ends were 7 bases for V and 5 bases for J; bases not matched to a gene: 6. CDR3 length: 13 amino acids. Per germline, CDR1 MNHNY and CDR2 SVGAGI (reference sequence). CDR3 residues: CASNHRGRETQYF. The CDR3 bases are TGTGCCAGCAACCACAGGGGGAGGGAGACCCAGTACTTC.

The V gene is TRBV4-1, the J gene TRBJ2-7, with 9 bases matching TRBD1. Germline loops: CDR1 MGHRA, CDR2 YSYEKL. The junction had 7 bases not matched to a gene; V was cut back by 0 bases and J by 4 bases. This CDR3 comprises 16 residues. The CDR3 sequence: CASSQDENRGRYEQYF. CDR3 in DNA: TGCGCCAGCAGCCAAGATGAGAACAGGGGGCGGTACGAGCAGTACTTC.

The chain combines TRBV27 with TRBJ2-2; D is unresolved. The V and J ends lost 0 bases and 4 bases respectively, with 12 bases between them. Germline V gives CDR1 MNHEY, CDR2 SMNVEV (reference sequence). The CDR3 has 16 amino acids. The CDR3 bases are TGTGCCAGCAGTTTATCCACAGTGTTCGGCACCGGGGAGCTGTTTTTT. Protein product: CASSLSTVFGTGELFF.

The chain combines TRBV5-4 with TRBJ2-2, with TRBD1 identical over 8 bases. This CDR3 contains 15 residues. The junction had 5 bases not matched to a gene; V was cut back by 4 bases and J by 3 bases. Germline V gene sequence: CDR1 SGHNT, CDR2 YYREEE (reference sequence). CDR3 nucleotide sequence: TGTGCCAGCAGCCAGCAGGGGGCAGACACCGGGGAGCTGTTTTTT. It is translated as CASSQQGADTGELFF.